These 4 T cell receptor beta chains came from one sample sequenced in a study of cytomegalovirus exposure and HLA in healthy donors. The PCR used 60 Vbeta and 13 Jbeta primers. The data were produced by immunoSEQ multiplex PCR, yet TCRdb's version contains in-frame clones alone and is incomplete. The sample has 95,000 or so clones, about 76% seen once. Sequenced sample: PBMCs. The receptors here all came from a woman aged 70-85 years in good health and CMV-seropositive.

The chain has TRBV14 and TRBJ2-5, with 13 bases matching TRBD2. V dropped 4 bases and J dropped 5; count of bases not matched to a gene: 7. This CDR3 has 16 residues. Per germline, CDR1 SGHDN and CDR2 FVKESK. In DNA, the CDR3 is TGTGCCAGCAGCCTTGGACTAGCGGGAGCGAGTGAGACCCAGTACTTC. It translates to CASSLGLAGASETQYF.

The genes are TRBV27 and TRBJ2-1; possibly TRBD2 for D (5 bases). Trimming pared 7 bases from V and 5 bases from J, leaving 15 bases between. This CDR3 comprises 14 residues. In germline, CDR1 is MNHEY, CDR2 SMNVEV (reference sequence). CDR3 amino acids: CASTVAGGDNEQFF. Here the CDR3 DNA reads TGTGCCAGCACCGTTGCTGGAGGTGACAATGAGCAGTTCTTC.

This chain joins TRBV6-1 and TRBJ2-7, with D perhaps matching TRBD1 (7 bases). The germline gives CDR1 MNHNS, CDR2 SASEGT. The germline V and J ends were trimmed by 2 bases and 6 bases, with 14 bases remaining between them. There are 14 residues in the CDR3. The CDR3 loop is CASSERWQGGEQYF. Here the CDR3 DNA reads TGTGCCAGCAGTGAAAGGTGGCAGGGGGGCGAGCAGTACTTC.

This chain uses TRBV6-1 with TRBJ1-5; 9 bases fit TRBD1. The CDR3 covers 15 residues. V was pared by 6 bases and J by 4 bases, with 7 bases of the junction left unmatched. Germline V gene sequence: CDR1 MNHNS, CDR2 SASEGT. Here the CDR3 reads CASRQTGGANQPQHF. The CDR3 bases are TGTGCCAGCAGGCAAACAGGGGGCGCTAATCAGCCCCAGCATTTT.